One and the same sample provided the 17 T cell receptor beta chains below, sequenced in a study of blood T cell repertoires in COVID-19. Assay used: immunoSEQ multiplex PCR; TCRdb lists only in-frame clones, some missing. Seen here are 130,000 to 150,000 clones, roughly 82% observed once, and the top ten hold roughly 15%. The sequencing sample was made of peripheral blood. The source of these receptors is a human donor with acute or convalescent COVID-19. The donor label of this sample is uncertain.

The gene calls are TRBV4-1 and TRBJ1-4; D ambiguous. V was shortened by 8 bases and J by 4 bases, with 11 bases between the two germline ends. The germline gives CDR1 MGHRA, CDR2 YSYEKL. The CDR3 has 13 amino acids. The CDR3 protein is CASRLGLNEKLFF. Written as DNA, the CDR3 is TGCGCCAGCCGACTAGGGCTTAATGAAAAACTGTTTTTT.

V is TRBV3-1 (or the pseudogene TRBV3-2) and J is TRBJ1-5; tentatively, D is TRBD1 (5 bases). Trimming cost V 3 bases and J 10 bases, with 16 bases left between them. CDR3 size: 14 residues. Looked up from germline, CDR1 is LGHDT and CDR2 is YNNKEL (reference sequence). CDR3 residues: CASSHSGSFVPQHF. The DNA for the CDR3 is TGTGCCAGCAGCCATTCAGGGTCCTTTGTTCCCCAGCATTTT.

Only a few counts were recorded for this clone. The V call is TRBV6-5, the J call TRBJ2-3; the D gene is possibly TRBD2 (6 bases). Germline V CDR1 and CDR2: MNHEY, SVGAGI. CDR3 size: 15 residues. V was pared by 0 bases and J by 3 bases, with 10 bases between. The CDR3 loop reads CASSYSGGRTDTQYF. In DNA form, the CDR3 reads TGTGCCAGCAGTTACTCCGGGGGTAGGACAGATACGCAGTATTTT.

The chain joins TRBV24-1 to TRBJ2-2, with D perhaps matching TRBD2 (5 bases). CDR1 is KGHDR, CDR2 SFDVKD, per germline. CDR3 length: 15 amino acids. The V end lost 4 bases, the J end lost 8 bases, and 16 bases lay between the germline ends. The CDR3 loop reads CATSDRASVAGELFF. The CDR3, as DNA: TGTGCCACCAGTGACCGCGCTTCGGTAGCGGGGGAGCTGTTTTTT.

The J gene is TRBJ2-1, the V gene TRBV7-3; tentative D call: TRBD2 (5 bases). The CDR3 has 16 residues. Trimming took 3 bases from V and 0 from J, leaving 12 bases between them. Germline V gene sequence: CDR1 SGHTA, CDR2 FQGTGA. The CDR3 here is CASSLSGPSSYNEQFF. CDR3 bases: TGTGCCAGCAGCTTGAGCGGACCTAGCTCCTACAATGAGCAGTTCTTC.

The rearrangement uses TRBV27 and TRBJ2-6; TRBD1 might be the D (5 bases). Germline lookup yields CDR1 MNHEY and CDR2 SMNVEV (reference sequence). Trimming shortened V by 1 base and J by 4 bases, and 11 bases separated the two germline ends. The CDR3 covers 16 residues. The CDR3 region has the DNA TGTGCCAGCAGTTTATGGGGCTCAGTAGGGGCCAACGTCCTGACTTTC. This gives the protein CASSLWGSVGANVLTF.

The CDR3 bases are TGTGCCAGCAGTGTAGAACAGGGGCGAAACAATGAGCAGTTCTTC. Protein: CASSVEQGRNNEQFF. V is TRBV6-4 and J is TRBJ2-1, with 7 bases lining up with TRBD1. J lost 5 bases, V lost 4 bases, and 8 bases had no gene match. The germline V gene encodes CDR1 MRHNA and CDR2 SNTAGT. The CDR3 is made up of 15 amino acids.

This clone has just one count. The chain carries TRBV9 and TRBJ1-3; no clear D gene. Germline CDR1 SGDLS, CDR2 YYNGEE. The V end lost 1 base, the J end lost 0 bases, and 8 bases lay between the germline ends. The CDR3 covers 15 residues. CDR3 sequence: CASSVRGNSGNTIYF. In nucleotides, the CDR3 is TGTGCCAGCAGCGTACGGGGAAACTCTGGAAACACCATATATTTT.

The V gene is TRBV5-6, the J gene TRBJ1-2, with D unresolved. Germline CDR1 reads SGHDT; CDR2 reads YYEEEE. This CDR3 comprises 15 residues. Trimming took 0 bases from V and 8 from J, leaving 17 bases between them. CDR3 in amino acids: CASSLDYPKLYGYTF. For the CDR3, the DNA is TGTGCCAGCAGCTTGGATTACCCAAAGCTATACGGCTACACCTTC.

The genes are TRBV6-5 and TRBJ1-3, with D possibly TRBD1 on 6 matching bases. Germline V gene data show CDR1 as MNHEY and CDR2 as SVGAGI. This CDR3 is 14 amino acids long. V lost 0 bases and J 8 bases, leaving 11 bases between the germline ends. The CDR3 region has the DNA TGTGCCAGCAGTTACTCGGGGGCTCAAGACACCATATATTTT. Encoded protein: CASSYSGAQDTIYF.

The rearrangement links TRBV7-6 to TRBJ1-2; D gene ambiguous. The CDR3 has 16 residues. Trimming removed 4 bases at V and 3 bases at J, with 18 bases between. The germline V gene encodes CDR1 SGHVS and CDR2 FNYEAQ. Here the CDR3 reads CASSSQGTQFDYGYTF. As DNA, the CDR3 is TGTGCCAGCAGCTCCCAAGGCACACAGTTTGACTATGGCTACACCTTC.

The genes are TRBV19 and TRBJ1-3; tentatively, D is TRBD1 (6 bases). Per the germline V gene, CDR1 is LNHDA and CDR2 is SQIVND (reference sequence). The CDR3 spans 14 residues. V lost 5 bases and J lost 0, with 8 bases in between. The CDR3 DNA reads as TGTGCCAGTAGTGACAGGCTCTCTGGAAACACCATATATTTT. Its translation: CASSDRLSGNTIYF.

The CDR3 region is CASNSGRGVEKLFF. CDR3 nucleotide sequence: TGTGCCAGTAATTCGGGCAGGGGCGTAGAAAAACTGTTTTTT. The J gene is TRBJ1-4, the V gene TRBV19; TRBD1 is a possible D gene (6 bases). Germline CDR1 and CDR2: LNHDA and SQIVND (reference sequence). The V and J ends lost 7 bases and 8 bases respectively, with 17 bases between them. The CDR3 has 14 residues. Looking up the rest from reference TRBV19 and TRBJ1-4 gives the full variable domain: DGGITQSPKYLFRKEGQNVTLSCEQNLNHDAMYWYRQDPGQGLRLIYYSQIVNDFQKGDIAEGYSVSREKKESFPLTVTSAQKNPTAFYLCASNSGRGVEKLFFGSGTQLSVL.

The sample holds a few counts of this clone. The rearrangement links TRBV5-1 to TRBJ2-7; D is perhaps TRBD2 (7 bases). The CDR3 loop spans 13 amino acids. Trimming took off 2 bases at V and 5 bases at J, with 11 bases between the two ends. Per the germline V gene, CDR1 is SGHRS and CDR2 is YFSETQ. DNA of the CDR3: TGCGCCAGCAGCTTTAGGGGGAGGGACGAGCAGTACTTC. Translated, it gives CASSFRGRDEQYF.

In DNA, the CDR3 is TGTGCCAGCAGCCGCCAAGATACGCAGTATTTT. As protein: CASSRQDTQYF. The rearrangement uses TRBV7-8 and TRBJ2-3; D remains unclear. V dropped 5 bases and J dropped 5 bases, with 5 bases sitting between them. CDR3 length equals 11 residues. Germline V lookup: CDR1 SGHVS, CDR2 FQNEAQ.

This sequence joins TRBV29-1 and TRBJ2-5; TRBD1 matches at 10 bases. V shed 5 bases, J shed 6 bases, and the junction held 9 bases outside the gene matches. The CDR3 has 14 residues. Germline CDR1 is SQVTM and CDR2 is ANQGSEA. The CDR3 protein is CSVSETGGRQTQYF. For the CDR3, the DNA is TGCAGCGTTTCGGAGACAGGGGGCCGGCAGACCCAGTACTTC.

The gene calls are TRBV15 and TRBJ2-1, with D tentatively TRBD1 (5 bases). Germline assignment: CDR1 LNHNV and CDR2 YYDKDF (reference sequence). Trimming pared 0 bases from V and 8 bases from J, leaving 5 bases between. The CDR3 is made up of 12 amino acids. The CDR3 DNA sequence: TGTGCCACCAGCAGAGAAGGGGATGAGCAGTTCTTC. Encoded protein: CATSREGDEQFF. Supplemented by reference TRBV15 and TRBJ2-1, the full variable domain reads DAMVIQNPRYQVTQFGKPVTLSCSQTLNHNVMYWYQQKSSQAPKLLFHYYDKDFNNEADTPDNFQSRRPNTSFCFLDIRSPGLGDTAMYLCATSREGDEQFFGPGTRLTVL.